This passage covers 27 T cell receptor beta chains from one sample sequenced in a study of T cells after somatic rescue of genetic block. Libraries were prepared by immunoSEQ multiplex PCR; TCRdb keeps only in-frame clonotypes and omits some of them. Here the sample spans 67,000 or so clones, approximately 91% being singletons. Sequenced: peripheral blood mononuclear cells (PBMCs). These receptors were collected from a man aged 30-40 years.

The chain carries TRBV19 and TRBJ1-1; weak D call: TRBD1 (6 bases). Trimming took off 6 bases at V and 5 bases at J, with 22 bases between the two ends. The CDR3 runs 16 residues. Germline assignment: CDR1 LNHDA and CDR2 SQIVND (reference sequence). This chain's CDR3 is CASRAKGGAGKTEAFF. The CDR3 DNA follows: TGTGCCAGTAGAGCTAAGGGGGGGGCTGGGAAAACTGAAGCTTTCTTT.

On this clone itself: Other DNA sequences from this sample encode an identical CDR3 as well. The rearrangement links TRBV11-2 to TRBJ2-2, with D possibly called TRBD1 or TRBD2 (5 bases each). CDR1 SGHAT and CDR2 FQNNGV come from the germline V gene. Trimming stripped 4 bases from V and 2 bases from J, with 8 bases between. The CDR3 loop spans 14 amino acids. CDR3 DNA: TGTGCCAGCAGCTCGGGACCAAACACCGGGGAGCTGTTTTTT. Amino acids: CASSSGPNTGELFF. Supplemented by reference TRBV11-2 and TRBJ2-2, the full variable domain reads EAGVAQSPRYKIIEKRQSVAFWCNPISGHATLYWYQQILGQGPKLLIQFQNNGVVDDSQLPKDRFSAERLKGVDSTLKIQPAKLEDSAVYLCASSSGPNTGELFFGEGSRLTVL.

The chain employs TRBV11-2 and TRBJ2-7; 11 nucleotides line up with TRBD2. The CDR3 is made up of 15 amino acids. CDR1 and CDR2 from the germline V gene are SGHAT and FQNNGV. J lost 2 bases, V lost 5 bases, and 5 bases had no gene match. In DNA, the CDR3 is TGTGCCAGCAGCCTAGGGACTAGCGGAACCTACGAGCAGTACTTC. Protein sequence: CASSLGTSGTYEQYF.

The V and J genes are TRBV5-1 and TRBJ2-7; the match to TRBD1 covers 10 bases. In germline, CDR1 is SGHRS, CDR2 YFSETQ. V dropped 0 bases and J dropped 1; count of bases not matched to a gene: 4. The CDR3 is 16 amino acids. In nucleotides, the CDR3 is TGCGCCAGCAGCTTGGCGGGACAGGGGATTTCCTACGAGCAGTACTTC. It codes for CASSLAGQGISYEQYF.

The chain has TRBV27 and TRBJ1-2, with TRBD1 as a possible D gene (6 bases). Trimming cost V 5 bases and J 4 bases, with 17 bases left between them. Germline values: CDR1 MNHEY, CDR2 SMNVEV (reference sequence). The CDR3 loop spans 15 amino acids. Written as DNA, the CDR3 is TGTGCCAGCAGTCCCCCAGGGGTTGTGAGCTATGGCTACACCTTC. Translating gives CASSPPGVVSYGYTF.

V gene TRBV25-1 combines with J gene TRBJ2-1; no firm D call. The CDR3 extends over 11 amino acids. Germline V lookup: CDR1 MGHDK, CDR2 SYGVNS. The V and J ends lost 2 bases and 12 bases respectively, with 8 bases between them. CDR3 sequence reads: CASSEGVGQFF. In DNA form, the CDR3 reads TGTGCCAGCAGTGAAGGAGTGGGGCAGTTCTTC. Drawing the rest from reference TRBV25-1 and TRBJ2-1, the complete variable domain is EADIYQTPRYLVIGTGKKITLECSQTMGHDKMYWYQQDPGMELHLIHYSYGVNSTEKGDLSSESTVSRIRTEHFPLTLESARPSHTSQYLCASSEGVGQFFGPGTRLTVL.

The rearrangement uses TRBV5-1 and TRBJ2-3, with 7 bases aligning to TRBD1. Germline V gene lookup returns CDR1 SGHRS and CDR2 YFSETQ. This CDR3 has 17 amino acids. The trim removed 0 bases at V and 2 bases at J, leaving 9 bases unmatched. The CDR3 DNA is TGCGCCAGCAGCTTGGGGTTTCTGGGACAGAACACAGATACGCAGTATTTT. It is translated as CASSLGFLGQNTDTQYF.

The chain employs TRBV5-1 and TRBJ2-2, with D possibly TRBD1 on 6 matching bases. The CDR3 covers 17 residues. The germline CDR1 and CDR2 sequences are SGHRS and YFSETQ. The V end lost 4 bases, the J end lost 2 bases, and 18 bases lay between the germline ends. CDR3 coding DNA: TGCGCCAGCAGCCGATTATCCGGGACACAAAACACCGGGGAGCTGTTTTTT. Residues: CASSRLSGTQNTGELFF.

This chain's CDR3 is CASSFKVRSGGGYNEQFF. The CDR3 coding sequence is TGTGCCAGCAGCTTTAAGGTCAGGAGCGGGGGGGGTTACAATGAGCAGTTCTTC. The chain uses TRBV7-8 and TRBJ2-1; TRBD2 agrees at 10 bases. With V trimmed by 3 bases and J by 4 bases, 12 bases remained unmatched. The CDR3 sequence is 18 residues long. The germline gives CDR1 SGHVS, CDR2 FQNEAQ.

V gene TRBV10-3 combines with J gene TRBJ2-5; no reliable D call. Trimming pared 3 bases from V and 2 bases from J, leaving 7 bases between. This CDR3 comprises 13 residues. Germline CDR1 and CDR2: ENHRY and SYGVKD. DNA for the CDR3: TGTGCCATCAGTGATTACAGTCAAGAGACCCAGTACTTC. This codes for CAISDYSQETQYF.

The J gene is TRBJ2-7, the V gene TRBV21-1; TRBD2, the table's D call, lacks a check against the DNA. TRBV21-1 is annotated as a pseudogene. The CDR3 extends over 15 amino acids. CDR3 region: CASSAWTTSSYEQYF. CDR3 nucleotide sequence: TGTGCCAGCAGCGCGTGGACGACTAGCTCCTACGAGCAGTACTTC.

V usage is TRBV6-1 and J usage is TRBJ2-5; 8 bases agree with TRBD2. Trimming removed 6 bases from V and 5 bases from J; junction bases left unmatched: 5. There are 13 residues in the CDR3. CDR1 is MNHNS, CDR2 SASEGT, per germline. The CDR3 DNA sequence: TGTGCCAGCAGCGTCGGGGGGGCCGAGACCCAGTACTTC. Its protein product is CASSVGGAETQYF.

The rearrangement uses TRBV18 and TRBJ2-7, with TRBD2 matching over 14 bases. The length of the CDR3 is 16 residues. The ends lost 1 base at V and 2 bases at J; junction bases unmatched: 1. Looked up from germline, CDR1 is KGHSH and CDR2 is LQKENI. CDR3: CASSPRGLAGAYEQYF. The CDR3 DNA reads TGTGCCAGCTCACCACGGGGACTAGCGGGAGCCTACGAGCAGTACTTC.

The chain is built from TRBV5-4 and TRBJ1-2; maybe TRBD1 (5 bases). Trimming took 4 bases from V and 8 from J, leaving 21 bases between them. The CDR3 totals 15 residues. The germline CDR1 and CDR2 sequences are SGHNT and YYREEE (reference sequence). For the CDR3, the DNA is TGTGCCAGCAGCCAACTAGGACACCCGAGAGGGGGCTACACCTTC. Translation: CASSQLGHPRGGYTF.

The rearrangement joins TRBV10-3 to TRBJ2-4; D is ambiguous. V was pared by 3 bases and J by 6 bases, with 24 bases between. From germline, CDR1 is ENHRY and CDR2 SYGVKD. CDR3 length: 18 residues. As DNA, the CDR3 is TGTGCCATCAGTGAATCCCTTCTGACTCAACTAACGGGAAACATTCAGTACTTC. It yields the protein CAISESLLTQLTGNIQYF.

The chain carries TRBV6-5 and TRBJ1-1; TRBD1 matches at 8 bases. Germline V gives CDR1 MNHEY, CDR2 SVGAGI. The CDR3 extends over 12 amino acids. Germline trimming cut 8 bases from V and 1 base from J; bases unmatched to any gene: 0. For the CDR3, the DNA is TGTGCCAGCCAGGGGGCGAACACTGAAGCTTTCTTT. The encoded protein is CASQGANTEAFF.

The chain employs TRBV2 and TRBJ1-5; 11 bases map to TRBD1. Germline V gene lookup returns CDR1 SNHLY and CDR2 FYNNEI. With V trimmed by 6 bases and J by 2 bases, 3 bases remained unmatched. The CDR3 totals 15 residues. The CDR3 loop is CASRGTGGGNQPQHF. CDR3 sequence (DNA): TGTGCCAGCAGGGGGACAGGGGGTGGCAATCAGCCCCAGCATTTT.

This rearrangement joins TRBV5-6 to TRBJ2-6; D not resolved. V was cut by 0 bases and J by 1 base, with 14 bases left in between. Per the germline V gene, CDR1 is SGHDT and CDR2 is YYEEEE. CDR3 length equals 18 residues. This chain's CDR3 is CASSLARQRLSGANVLTF. The CDR3 coding sequence is TGTGCCAGCAGCTTGGCGAGACAACGGCTTTCTGGGGCCAACGTCCTGACTTTC. Filled out from reference TRBV5-6 and TRBJ2-6, the complete variable domain reads DAGVTQSPTHLIKTRGQQVTLRCSPKSGHDTVSWYQQALGQGPQFIFQYYEEEERQRGNFPDRFSGHQFPNYSSELNVNALLLGDSALYLCASSLARQRLSGANVLTFGAGSRLTVL.

The chain links TRBV5-4 to TRBJ2-6, with 16 bases fitting TRBD2. With 3 bases clipped from V and 4 bases from J, the junction kept 4 bases outside the gene matches. The length of the CDR3 is 18 residues. Germline CDR1 reads SGHNT; CDR2 reads YYREEE (reference sequence). The CDR3 region is CASSWGLAGGQGANVLTF. The CDR3, as DNA: TGTGCCAGCAGCTGGGGACTAGCGGGAGGGCAAGGGGCCAACGTCCTGACTTTC.

This rearrangement joins TRBV27 to TRBJ2-1; 8 bases line up with TRBD2. The germline gives CDR1 MNHEY, CDR2 SMNVEV (reference sequence). The ends lost 3 bases at V and 0 bases at J; junction bases unmatched: 4. This CDR3 is 16 amino acids long. CDR3 sequence: CASSFQAGASYNEQFF. The CDR3 DNA follows: TGTGCCAGCAGTTTTCAAGCGGGAGCCTCCTACAATGAGCAGTTCTTC.

The rearrangement links TRBV9 to TRBJ1-3; D unclear. Between the trimmed V and J ends, which lost 0 bases and 3 bases, there was a span of 10 bases. Germline CDR1 is SGDLS and CDR2 is YYNGEE. The CDR3 is 15 amino acids. CDR3 sequence: CASSVAAWVGNTIYF. DNA of the CDR3: TGTGCCAGCAGCGTAGCAGCTTGGGTTGGAAACACCATATATTTT.

The table lists this clone with a few counts. This chain uses TRBV15 with TRBJ1-6; maybe TRBD1 (5 bases). V was pared by 0 bases and J by 7 bases, with 10 bases between. CDR1 is LNHNV and CDR2 is YYDKDF in the germline V gene (reference sequence). The CDR3 contains 15 residues. The CDR3 protein is CATSRDRAGNSPLHF. CDR3 DNA: TGTGCCACCAGCAGAGACAGGGCTGGCAATTCACCCCTCCACTTT.

V usage is TRBV30 and J usage is TRBJ1-2, with 8 bases lining up with TRBD1. The germline V gene encodes CDR1 GTSNPN and CDR2 SVGIG (reference sequence). The ends lost 1 base at V and 4 bases at J; junction bases unmatched: 14. This CDR3 contains 17 residues. The DNA for the CDR3 is TGTGCCTGGAGTGCCCAGCTCGGGACAGGCTTCGGCTATGGCTACACCTTC. Translation gives CAWSAQLGTGFGYGYTF.

The rearrangement links TRBV6-1 to TRBJ2-1; D gene unclear. V dropped 11 bases and J dropped 4 bases, with 15 bases sitting between them. CDR3 length equals 13 residues. Germline values: CDR1 MNHNS, CDR2 SASEGT. Here the CDR3 reads CAGQGVPYNEQFF. The CDR3 bases are TGTGCCGGCCAAGGAGTACCTTACAATGAGCAGTTCTTC.

This sequence joins TRBV7-2 and TRBJ1-1; D is unclear. Trimming took 5 bases from V and 4 from J, leaving 8 bases between them. The CDR3 totals 12 residues. CDR1 is SGHTA, CDR2 FQGNSA, per germline. CDR3 protein: CASSPQRTEAFF. The DNA of the CDR3 is TGTGCCAGCAGCCCACAACGCACTGAAGCTTTCTTT.

This clone has only one observation. The chain combines TRBV6-1 with TRBJ2-3; D perhaps matches TRBD2 (6 bases). Germline V gene data show CDR1 as MNHNS and CDR2 as SASEGT. V was shortened by 3 bases and J by 6 bases, with 22 bases between the two germline ends. CDR3 length: 17 residues. The CDR3 region is CASSEGSAGSAGDTQYF. In DNA, the CDR3 is TGTGCCAGCAGTGAGGGCAGTGCAGGGTCCGCGGGGGATACGCAGTATTTT.

The genes are TRBV11-2 and TRBJ2-1; D perhaps matches TRBD2 (5 bases). Germline loops: CDR1 SGHAT, CDR2 FQNNGV. CDR3 length equals 12 residues. The V and J ends lost 1 base and 12 bases respectively, with 10 bases between them. As DNA, the CDR3 is TGTGCCAGCAGCTTAGCGGGAAAGGGGCAGTTCTTC. Translated: CASSLAGKGQFF.